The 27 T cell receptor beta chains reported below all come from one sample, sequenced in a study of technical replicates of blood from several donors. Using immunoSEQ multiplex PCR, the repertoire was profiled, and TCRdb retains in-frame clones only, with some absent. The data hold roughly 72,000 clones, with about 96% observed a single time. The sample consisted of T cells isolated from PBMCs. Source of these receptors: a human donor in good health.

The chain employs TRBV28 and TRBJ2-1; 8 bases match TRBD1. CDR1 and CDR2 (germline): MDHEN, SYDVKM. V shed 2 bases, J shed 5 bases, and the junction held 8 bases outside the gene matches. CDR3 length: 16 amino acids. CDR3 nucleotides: TGTGCCAGCAGTTTAACTAGCAGGGGGCGCAACAATGAGCAGTTCTTC. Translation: CASSLTSRGRNNEQFF.

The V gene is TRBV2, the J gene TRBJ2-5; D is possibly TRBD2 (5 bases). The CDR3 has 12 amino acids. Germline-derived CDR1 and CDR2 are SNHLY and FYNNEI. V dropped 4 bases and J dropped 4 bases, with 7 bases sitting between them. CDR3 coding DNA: TGTGCCAGCAGTGCACTAGGAGAGACCCAGTACTTC. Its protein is CASSALGETQYF. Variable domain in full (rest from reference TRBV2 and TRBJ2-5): EPEVTQTPSHQVTQMGQEVILRCVPISNHLYFYWYRQILGQKVEFLVSFYNNEISEKSEIFDDQFSVERPDGSNFTLKIRSTKLEDSAMYFCASSALGETQYFGPGTRLLVL.

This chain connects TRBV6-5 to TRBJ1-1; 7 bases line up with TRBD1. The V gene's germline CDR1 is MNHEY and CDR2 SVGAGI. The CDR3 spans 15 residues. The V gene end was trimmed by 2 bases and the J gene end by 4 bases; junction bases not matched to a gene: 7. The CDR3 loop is CASSYGLGGGTEAFF. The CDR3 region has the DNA TGTGCCAGCAGTTACGGATTAGGGGGCGGCACTGAAGCTTTCTTT.

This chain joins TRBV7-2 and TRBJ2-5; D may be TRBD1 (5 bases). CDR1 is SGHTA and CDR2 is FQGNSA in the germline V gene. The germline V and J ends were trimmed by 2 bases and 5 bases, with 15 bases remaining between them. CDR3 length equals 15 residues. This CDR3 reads CASSLRKGAEETQYF. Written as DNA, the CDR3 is TGTGCCAGCAGCTTAAGAAAAGGGGCTGAGGAGACCCAGTACTTC.

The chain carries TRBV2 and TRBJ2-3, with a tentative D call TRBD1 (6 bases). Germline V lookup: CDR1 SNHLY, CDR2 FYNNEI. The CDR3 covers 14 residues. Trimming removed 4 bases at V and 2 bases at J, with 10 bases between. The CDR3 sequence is CASSGQGLTDTQYF. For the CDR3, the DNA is TGTGCCAGCAGTGGCCAGGGGCTCACAGATACGCAGTATTTT.

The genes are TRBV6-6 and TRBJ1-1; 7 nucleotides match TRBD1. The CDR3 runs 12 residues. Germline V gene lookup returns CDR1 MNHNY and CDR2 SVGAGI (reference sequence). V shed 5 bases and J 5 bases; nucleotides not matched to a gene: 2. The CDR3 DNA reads TGTGCCAGCAGTAGCAGGGGGACTGAAGCTTTCTTT. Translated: CASSSRGTEAFF.

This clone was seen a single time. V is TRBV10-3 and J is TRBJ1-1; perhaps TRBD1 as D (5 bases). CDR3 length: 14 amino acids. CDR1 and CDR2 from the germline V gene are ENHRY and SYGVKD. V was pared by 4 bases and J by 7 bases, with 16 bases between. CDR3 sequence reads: CAISVGFRADEAFF. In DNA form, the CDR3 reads TGTGCCATCAGTGTGGGGTTCAGGGCCGATGAAGCTTTCTTT.

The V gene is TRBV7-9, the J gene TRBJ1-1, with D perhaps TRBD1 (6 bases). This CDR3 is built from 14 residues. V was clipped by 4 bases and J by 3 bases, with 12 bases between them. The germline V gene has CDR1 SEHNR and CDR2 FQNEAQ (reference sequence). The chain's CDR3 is CASSSRGLHTEAFF. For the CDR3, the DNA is TGTGCCAGCAGCTCCAGGGGCTTGCACACTGAAGCTTTCTTT.

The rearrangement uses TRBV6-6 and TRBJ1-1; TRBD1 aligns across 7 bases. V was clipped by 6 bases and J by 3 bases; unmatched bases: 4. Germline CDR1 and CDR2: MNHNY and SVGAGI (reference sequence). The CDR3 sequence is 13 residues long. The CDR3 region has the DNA TGTGCCAGCAGGCGGGACAGCCACACTGAAGCTTTCTTT. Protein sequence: CASRRDSHTEAFF.

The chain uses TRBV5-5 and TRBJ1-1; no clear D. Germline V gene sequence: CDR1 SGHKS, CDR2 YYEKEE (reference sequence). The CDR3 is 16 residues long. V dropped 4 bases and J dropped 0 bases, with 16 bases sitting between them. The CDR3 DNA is TGTGCCAGCAGCCTGGCAGGAGGGATCATGAACACTGAAGCTTTCTTT. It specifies CASSLAGGIMNTEAFF.

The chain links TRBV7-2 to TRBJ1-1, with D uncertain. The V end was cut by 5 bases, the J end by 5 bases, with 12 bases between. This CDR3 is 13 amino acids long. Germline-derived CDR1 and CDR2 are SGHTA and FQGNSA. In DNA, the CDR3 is TGTGCCAGCAGCGTAGACGCGGAGACTGAAGCTTTCTTT. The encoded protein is CASSVDAETEAFF.

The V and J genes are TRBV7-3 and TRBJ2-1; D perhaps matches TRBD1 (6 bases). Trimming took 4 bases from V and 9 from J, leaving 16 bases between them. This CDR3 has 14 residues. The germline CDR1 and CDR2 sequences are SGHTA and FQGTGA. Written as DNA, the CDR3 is TGTGCCAGCAGCTCCAATACAGGGTATACTGAGCAGTTCTTC. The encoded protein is CASSSNTGYTEQFF. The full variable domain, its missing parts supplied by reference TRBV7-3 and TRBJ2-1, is GAGVSQTPSNKVTEKGKYVELRCDPISGHTALYWYRQSLGQGPEFLIYFQGTGAADDSGLPNDRFFAVRPEGSVSTLKIQRTERGDSAVYLCASSSNTGYTEQFFGPGTRLTVL.

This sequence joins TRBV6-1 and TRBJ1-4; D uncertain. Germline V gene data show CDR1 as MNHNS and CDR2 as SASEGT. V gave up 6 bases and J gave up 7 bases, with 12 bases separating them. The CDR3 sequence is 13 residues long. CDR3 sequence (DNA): TGTGCCAGCAGCATAGAGAGGGCTGAAAAACTGTTTTTT. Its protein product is CASSIERAEKLFF.

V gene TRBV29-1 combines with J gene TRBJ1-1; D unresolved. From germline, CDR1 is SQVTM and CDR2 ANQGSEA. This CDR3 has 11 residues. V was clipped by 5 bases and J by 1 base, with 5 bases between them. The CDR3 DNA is TGCAGCGTTCCAGGGAACACTGAAGCTTTCTTT. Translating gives CSVPGNTEAFF.

The CDR3 DNA sequence: TGCGCCAGCAGCCTCGGGACAGGCGCATCTTTCTTT. Its translation: CASSLGTGASFF. The chain couples TRBV4-3 to TRBJ1-1, with 8 nucleotides matching TRBD1. Trimming at V came to 4 bases and at J to 12 bases, leaving 7 bases not matched to a gene. This CDR3 is built from 12 residues. The V gene's germline CDR1 is LGHNA and CDR2 YSLEER.

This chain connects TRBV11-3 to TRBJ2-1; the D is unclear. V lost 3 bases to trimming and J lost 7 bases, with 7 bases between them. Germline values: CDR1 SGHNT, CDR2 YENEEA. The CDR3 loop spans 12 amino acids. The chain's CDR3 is CASSFNSNEQFF. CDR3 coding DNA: TGTGCCAGCAGCTTTAATTCGAATGAGCAGTTCTTC. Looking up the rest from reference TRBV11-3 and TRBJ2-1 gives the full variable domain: EAGVVQSPRYKIIEKKQPVAFWCNPISGHNTLYWYLQNLGQGPELLIRYENEEAVDDSQLPKDRFSAERLKGVDSTLKIQPAELGDSAVYLCASSFNSNEQFFGPGTRLTVL.

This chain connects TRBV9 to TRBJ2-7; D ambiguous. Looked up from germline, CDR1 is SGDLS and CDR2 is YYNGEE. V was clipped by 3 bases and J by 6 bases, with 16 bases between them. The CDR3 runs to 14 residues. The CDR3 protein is CASSARKVPIEQYF. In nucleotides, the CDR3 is TGTGCCAGCAGCGCTAGGAAAGTCCCAATCGAGCAGTACTTC.

CDR3 nucleotide sequence: TGTGCCAGCAGCGATCGACTGAACACCGGGGAGCTGTTTTTT. As protein: CASSDRLNTGELFF. The chain employs TRBV9 and TRBJ2-2; D remains ambiguous. The CDR3 length is 14 residues. Per germline, CDR1 SGDLS and CDR2 YYNGEE. V was pared by 3 bases and J by 1 base, with 7 bases between.

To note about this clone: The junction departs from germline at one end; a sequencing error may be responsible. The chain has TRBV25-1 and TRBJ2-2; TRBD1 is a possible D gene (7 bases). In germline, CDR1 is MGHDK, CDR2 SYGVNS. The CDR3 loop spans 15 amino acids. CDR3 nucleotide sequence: TGTACCAGCAGTGAGCAGGGGGACTACACCGGGGAGCTGTTTTTT. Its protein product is CTSSEQGDYTGELFF.

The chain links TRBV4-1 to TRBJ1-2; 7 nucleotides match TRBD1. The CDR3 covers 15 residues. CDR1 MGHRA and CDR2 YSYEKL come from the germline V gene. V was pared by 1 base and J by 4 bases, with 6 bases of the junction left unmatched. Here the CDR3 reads CASSQAQGVVYGYTF. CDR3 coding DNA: TGCGCCAGCAGCCAAGCTCAGGGGGTAGTCTATGGCTACACCTTC.

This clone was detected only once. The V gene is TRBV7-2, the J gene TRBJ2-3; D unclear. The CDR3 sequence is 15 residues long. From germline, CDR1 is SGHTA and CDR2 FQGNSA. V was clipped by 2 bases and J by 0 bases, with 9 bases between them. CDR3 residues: CASSLSGSSTDTQYF. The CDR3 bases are TGTGCCAGCAGCTTATCTGGCAGTAGCACAGATACGCAGTATTTT.

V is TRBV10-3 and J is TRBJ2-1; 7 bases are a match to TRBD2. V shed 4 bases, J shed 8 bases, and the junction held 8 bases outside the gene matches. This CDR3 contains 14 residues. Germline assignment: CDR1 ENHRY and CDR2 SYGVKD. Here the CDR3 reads CAISVGGREDEQFF. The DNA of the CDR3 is TGTGCCATCAGTGTTGGCGGGAGAGAAGATGAGCAGTTCTTC.

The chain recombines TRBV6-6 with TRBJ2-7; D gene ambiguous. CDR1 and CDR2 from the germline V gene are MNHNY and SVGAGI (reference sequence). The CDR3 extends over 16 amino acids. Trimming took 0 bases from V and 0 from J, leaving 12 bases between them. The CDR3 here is CASSYSIPGDSYEQYF. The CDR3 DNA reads TGTGCCAGCAGTTACTCGATTCCAGGCGACTCCTACGAGCAGTACTTC.

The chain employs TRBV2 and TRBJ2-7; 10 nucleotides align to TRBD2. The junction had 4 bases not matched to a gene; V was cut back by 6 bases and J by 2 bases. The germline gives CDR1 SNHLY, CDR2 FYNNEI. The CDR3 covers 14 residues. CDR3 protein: CASSGLAVTYEQYF. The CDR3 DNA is TGTGCCAGCAGCGGACTAGCGGTAACCTACGAGCAGTACTTC. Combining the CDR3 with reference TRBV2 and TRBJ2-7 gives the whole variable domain EPEVTQTPSHQVTQMGQEVILRCVPISNHLYFYWYRQILGQKVEFLVSFYNNEISEKSEIFDDQFSVERPDGSNFTLKIRSTKLEDSAMYFCASSGLAVTYEQYFGPGTRLTVT.

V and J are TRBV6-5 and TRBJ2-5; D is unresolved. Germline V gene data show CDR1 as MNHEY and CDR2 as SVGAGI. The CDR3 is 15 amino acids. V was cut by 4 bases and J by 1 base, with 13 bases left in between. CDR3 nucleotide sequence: TGTGCCAGCAGTTCCCCGAGGTCCCCCCAAGAGACCCAGTACTTC. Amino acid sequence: CASSSPRSPQETQYF.

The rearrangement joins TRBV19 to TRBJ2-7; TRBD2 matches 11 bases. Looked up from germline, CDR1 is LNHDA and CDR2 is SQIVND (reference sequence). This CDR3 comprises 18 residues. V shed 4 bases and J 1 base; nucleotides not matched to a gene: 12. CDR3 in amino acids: CASSRQVLTSGISYEQYF. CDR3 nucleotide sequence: TGTGCCAGTAGTAGACAGGTGTTGACTAGCGGGATTTCCTACGAGCAGTACTTC.

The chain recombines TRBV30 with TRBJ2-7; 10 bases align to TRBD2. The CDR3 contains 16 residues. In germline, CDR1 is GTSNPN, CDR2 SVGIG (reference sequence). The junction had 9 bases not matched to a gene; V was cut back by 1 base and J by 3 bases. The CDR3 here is CAWSGSLAGGYYEQYF. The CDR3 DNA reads TGTGCCTGGAGTGGATCCTTAGCGGGAGGTTACTACGAGCAGTACTTC.